This T cell receptor (beta chain) originates from a study of cytomegalovirus exposure and HLA in healthy donors. Study results and caveats: The TCR clusters that emerged in the first cohort tended, a later analysis found, to co-occur in the 120 or so validation repertoires. Cytomegalovirus status, reportedly, was diagnosed with high specificity and sensitivity by the classifier. The majority of TCR sequences were rare, yet some public TCRs appeared in many donors.

Generated by immunoSEQ multiplex PCR, the TCRdb table keeps only in-frame clones and is missing some. The data show 220,000 or so clones, roughly 83% seen once. A few counts support this clone. Its antigen is not identified. The sequence came from a woman under 30 in good health and CMV-seronegative. Source material: PBMCs.

The DNA for the CDR3 is TGTGCCAGCAGTTCCTATAGCGGAAAAAACTACGAGCAGTACTTC. Translation: CASSSYSGKNYEQYF. The chain links TRBV6-5 to TRBJ2-7, with D tentatively TRBD2 (6 bases). Trimming shortened V by 4 bases and J by 3 bases, and 16 bases separated the two germline ends. Germline CDR1 is MNHEY and CDR2 is SVGAGI. CDR3 size: 15 residues.